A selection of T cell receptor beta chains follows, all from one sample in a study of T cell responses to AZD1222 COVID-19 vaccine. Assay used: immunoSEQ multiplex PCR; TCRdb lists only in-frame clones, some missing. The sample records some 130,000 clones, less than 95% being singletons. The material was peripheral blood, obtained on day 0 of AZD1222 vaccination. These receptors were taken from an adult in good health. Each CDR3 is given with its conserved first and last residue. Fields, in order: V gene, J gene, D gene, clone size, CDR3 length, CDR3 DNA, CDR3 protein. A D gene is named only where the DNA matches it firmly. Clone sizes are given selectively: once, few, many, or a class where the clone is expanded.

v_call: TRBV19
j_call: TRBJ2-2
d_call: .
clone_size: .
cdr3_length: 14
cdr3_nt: TGTGCCAGTAGTTCCGGACTGAACACCGGGGAGCTGTTTTTT
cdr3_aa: CASSSGLNTGELFF

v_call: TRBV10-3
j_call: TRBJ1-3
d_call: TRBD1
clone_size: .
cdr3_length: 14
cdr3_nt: TGTGCCATCAGCGAAGGACAGGCCGGAAACACCATATATTTT
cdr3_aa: CAISEGQAGNTIYF

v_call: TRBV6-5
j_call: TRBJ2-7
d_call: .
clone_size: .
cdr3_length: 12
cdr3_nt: TGTGCCAGCAGTTACTCTCTGGACGAGCAGTACTTC
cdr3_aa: CASSYSLDEQYF

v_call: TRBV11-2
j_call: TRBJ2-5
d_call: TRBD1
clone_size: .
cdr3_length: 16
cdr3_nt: TGTGCCAGCAGCATCCTAGGACAGGGGGCGTGGGAGACCCAGTACTTC
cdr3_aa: CASSILGQGAWETQYF

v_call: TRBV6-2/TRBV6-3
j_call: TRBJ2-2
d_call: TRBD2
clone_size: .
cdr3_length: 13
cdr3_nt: TGTGCCAGCAGTTTCATGACTAGCTGGGAGCTGTTTTTT
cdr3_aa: CASSFMTSWELFF

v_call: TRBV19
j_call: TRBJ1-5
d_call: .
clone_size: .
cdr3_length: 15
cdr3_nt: TGTGCCAGTAGCACACCCGCCTATAGCAATCAGCCCCAGCATTTT
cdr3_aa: CASSTPAYSNQPQHF

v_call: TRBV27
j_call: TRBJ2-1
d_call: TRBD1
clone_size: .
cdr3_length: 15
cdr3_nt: TGTGCCAGCAGTTTACTGGGCAGGGGGCTCAATGAGCAGTTCTTC
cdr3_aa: CASSLLGRGLNEQFF

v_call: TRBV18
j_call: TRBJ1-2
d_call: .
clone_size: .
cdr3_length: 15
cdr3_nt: TGTGCCAGCTCACCACCGGGGACCAGATTTCGCGGCTACACCTTC
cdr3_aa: CASSPPGTRFRGYTF

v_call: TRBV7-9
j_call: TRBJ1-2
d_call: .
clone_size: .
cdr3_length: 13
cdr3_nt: TGTGCCAGCAGCTTAGGGGCCGCCTCTGGCTACACCTTC
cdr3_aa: CASSLGAASGYTF

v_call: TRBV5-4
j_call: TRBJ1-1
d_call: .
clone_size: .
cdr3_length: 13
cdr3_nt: TGTGCAAGCCGTGGACAGAGGGACACTGAAGCTTTCTTT
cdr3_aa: CASRGQRDTEAFF

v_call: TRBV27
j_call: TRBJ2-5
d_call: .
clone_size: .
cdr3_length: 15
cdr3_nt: TGTGCCAGCGCTGCGTCTGCGGGGCGTGGGGAGACCCAGTACTTC
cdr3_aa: CASAASAGRGETQYF

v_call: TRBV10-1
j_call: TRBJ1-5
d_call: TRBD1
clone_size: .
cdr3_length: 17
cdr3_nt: TGCGCCAGCAGAGGCCGCGTGGGACAGGCTAGCAATCAGCCCCAGCATTTT
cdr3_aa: CASRGRVGQASNQPQHF

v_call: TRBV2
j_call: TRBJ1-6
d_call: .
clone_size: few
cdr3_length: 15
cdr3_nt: TGTGCCAGCAGATCCCCTTCCGGGATACCCTTACCCCTCCACTTT
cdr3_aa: CASRSPSGIPLPLHF

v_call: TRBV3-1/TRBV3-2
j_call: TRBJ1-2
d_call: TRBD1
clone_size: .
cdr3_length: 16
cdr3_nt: TGTGCCAGCAGCAAACGGTCTGGGACAGGGGACTATGGCTACACCTTC
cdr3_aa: CASSKRSGTGDYGYTF

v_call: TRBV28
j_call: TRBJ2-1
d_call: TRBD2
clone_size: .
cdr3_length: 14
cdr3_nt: TGTGCCAGCAGTTCTTGGACTAGCGACAATGAGCAGTTCTTC
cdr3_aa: CASSSWTSDNEQFF

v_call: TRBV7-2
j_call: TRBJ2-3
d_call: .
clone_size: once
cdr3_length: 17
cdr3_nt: TGTGCCAGCAGCTTTACGGGACAACCATACCCCACAGATACGCAGTATTTT
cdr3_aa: CASSFTGQPYPTDTQYF

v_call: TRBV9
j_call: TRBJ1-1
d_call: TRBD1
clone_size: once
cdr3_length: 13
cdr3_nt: TGTGCCAGCAGCGCGGCGGACAGGGGGGACGCTTTCTTT
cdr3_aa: CASSAADRGDAFF

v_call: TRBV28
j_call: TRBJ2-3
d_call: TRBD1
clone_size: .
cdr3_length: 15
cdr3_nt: TGTGCCAGCAGTTCAGACAGGGGGATGTCGGATACGCAGTATTTT
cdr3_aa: CASSSDRGMSDTQYF

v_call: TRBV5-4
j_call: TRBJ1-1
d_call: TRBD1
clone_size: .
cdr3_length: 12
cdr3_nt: TGTGCCAGCAGCCCGGGACAGGGTAAGGTTTTCTTT
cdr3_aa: CASSPGQGKVFF

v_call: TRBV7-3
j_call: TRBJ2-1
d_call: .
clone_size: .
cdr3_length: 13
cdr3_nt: TGTGCCAGCAGCCGTCGGGCAGACAATGAGCAGTTCTTC
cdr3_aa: CASSRRADNEQFF

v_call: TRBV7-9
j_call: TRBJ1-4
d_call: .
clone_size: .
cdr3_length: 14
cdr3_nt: TGTGCCAGCAGCCCGGGGGGGATGGATGAAAAACTGTTTTTT
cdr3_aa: CASSPGGMDEKLFF

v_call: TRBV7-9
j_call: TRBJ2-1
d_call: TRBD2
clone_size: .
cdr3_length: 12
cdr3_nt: TGTGCCAGCAGCCCTCCTAGCGGCGAGCAGTTCTTC
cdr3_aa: CASSPPSGEQFF

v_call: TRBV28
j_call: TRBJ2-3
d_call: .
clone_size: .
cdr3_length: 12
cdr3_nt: TGTGCCAGCAGTCTAAATACAGATACGCAGTATTTT
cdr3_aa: CASSLNTDTQYF

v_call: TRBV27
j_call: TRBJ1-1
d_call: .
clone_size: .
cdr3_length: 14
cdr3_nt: TGTGCCAGCAGTTTGGGGGGGACGCTCACTGAAGCTTTCTTT
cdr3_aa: CASSLGGTLTEAFF

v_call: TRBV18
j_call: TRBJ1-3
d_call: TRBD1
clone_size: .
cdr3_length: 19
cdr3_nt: TGTGCCAGCTCACCCCTCCAGCGGACAGGGGTTAGTGGTGGAAACACCATATATTTT
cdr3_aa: CASSPLQRTGVSGGNTIYF

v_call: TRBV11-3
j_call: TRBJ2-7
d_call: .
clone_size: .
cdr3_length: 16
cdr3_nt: TGTGCCAGCAGCTGCCCAGGGTGGGGTAATATCTACGAGCAGTACTTC
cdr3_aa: CASSCPGWGNIYEQYF

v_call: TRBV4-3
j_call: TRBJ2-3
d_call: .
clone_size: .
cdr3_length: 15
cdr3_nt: TGCGCCAGCAGTCTGGGCGGGGGCCCCACAGATACGCAGTATTTT
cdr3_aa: CASSLGGGPTDTQYF

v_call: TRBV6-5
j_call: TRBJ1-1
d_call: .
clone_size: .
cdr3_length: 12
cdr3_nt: TGTGCGGCTGTGTGGGTGAACACTGAAGCTTTCTTT
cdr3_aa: CAAVWVNTEAFF

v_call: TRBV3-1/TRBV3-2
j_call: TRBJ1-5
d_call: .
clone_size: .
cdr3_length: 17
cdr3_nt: TGTGCCAGCAGCCAAGACACAAGTCCCTATAGCAATCAGCCCCAGCATTTT
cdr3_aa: CASSQDTSPYSNQPQHF

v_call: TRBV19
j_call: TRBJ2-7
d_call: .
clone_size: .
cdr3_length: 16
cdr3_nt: TGTGCCAGTTTAGAACGAGCATCGGATAGTTGGGACGAGCAGTACTTC
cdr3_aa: CASLERASDSWDEQYF

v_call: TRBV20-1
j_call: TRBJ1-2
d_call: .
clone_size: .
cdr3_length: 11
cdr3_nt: TGCAGTGCTACCACCGACGGTGGCTACACCTTC
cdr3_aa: CSATTDGGYTF

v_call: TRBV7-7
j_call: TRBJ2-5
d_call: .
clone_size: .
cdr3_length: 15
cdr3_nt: TGTGCTAGCAGCTTAGGAACTAGTCTTCGGGAGACCCAGTACTTC
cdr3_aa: CASSLGTSLRETQYF

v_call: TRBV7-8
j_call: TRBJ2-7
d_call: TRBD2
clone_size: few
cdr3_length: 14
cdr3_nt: TGTGCCAGCAGCTTATTGGGGGGGGTAAACGAGCAGTACTTC
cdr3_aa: CASSLLGGVNEQYF

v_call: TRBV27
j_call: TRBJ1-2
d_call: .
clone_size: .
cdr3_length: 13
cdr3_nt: TGTGCCAGCAGTTTTGCTGATAACTATGGCTACACCTTC
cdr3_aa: CASSFADNYGYTF